Listed below are T cell receptor beta chains from one sample, sequenced in a study of technical replicates of blood from several donors. Assay: immunoSEQ multiplex PCR; the TCRdb copy retains only in-frame clones and omits some. The profile shows about 80,000 clones, over 75% of them singletons. The sample was T cells isolated from PBMCs. Receptors were obtained from a human donor in good health. The CDR3 runs from the conserved cysteine through the conserved F or W. The D gene is left open where the match is weak. Rows give clone size only sometimes, using once, few, many, or a class for an expanded clone.

V	J	size	D	CDR3	DNA
TRBV7-9	TRBJ2-2	-	-	CASSLEEGADTGELFF	TGTGCCAGCAGCTTAGAGGAGGGGGCGGACACCGGGGAGCTGTTTTTT
TRBV10-3	TRBJ1-2	-	TRBD1	CAIATGSSYTF	TGTGCCATCGCGACAGGGTCGAGCTACACCTTC
TRBV16	TRBJ2-3	-	-	CASSQVLSADTQYF	TGTGCCAGCAGCCAAGTCCTTTCGGCAGATACGCAGTATTTT
TRBV27	TRBJ1-5	-	-	CASSFLGGNQPQHF	TGTGCCAGCAGTTTCTTAGGGGGCAATCAGCCCCAGCATTTT
TRBV27	TRBJ1-2	-	-	CASSISDRNYGYTF	TGTGCCAGCAGCATATCGGACAGAAACTATGGCTACACCTTC
TRBV13	TRBJ2-7	once	-	CASSLAGAYEQYF	TGTGCCAGCAGCTTAGCGGGGGCCTACGAGCAGTACTTC
TRBV11-3	TRBJ2-5	-	TRBD2	CASSLVVAGEGETQYF	TGTGCCAGCAGCTTAGTTGTAGCGGGAGAAGGGGAGACCCAGTACTTC
TRBV5-1	TRBJ1-3	-	-	CASSLDQAGNTIYF	TGCGCCAGCAGCTTGGACCAGGCTGGAAACACCATATATTTT
TRBV28	TRBJ2-7	-	TRBD1	CASSSSGTGSYEQYF	TGTGCCAGCAGTTCATCCGGGACAGGCTCCTACGAGCAGTACTTC
TRBV28	TRBJ2-7	once	-	CASSPTYEQYF	TGTGCCAGCAGTCCCACCTACGAGCAGTACTTC
TRBV5-1	TRBJ2-1	-	-	CASSLVLEQFF	TGCGCCAGCAGCTTGGTATTGGAGCAGTTCTTC
TRBV15	TRBJ1-2	-	TRBD1	CATSRDSGQVYGYTF	TGTGCCACCAGCAGAGATTCCGGACAGGTTTATGGCTACACCTTC
TRBV19	TRBJ1-5	few	-	CASSIGGGRGQPQHF	TGTGCCAGTAGTATAGGGGGGGGAAGGGGACAGCCCCAGCATTTT
TRBV4-2	TRBJ1-2	-	-	CASSQGRIYNYGYTF	TGTGCCAGCAGCCAAGGCAGGATCTATAACTATGGCTACACCTTC
TRBV7-9	TRBJ1-4	-	TRBD1	CASSLGQGQEKLFF	TGTGCCAGCAGCCTAGGACAGGGCCAAGAAAAACTGTTTTTT
TRBV5-6	TRBJ1-1	-	-	CASSTLQGSKAFF	TGTGCCAGCAGCACCCTACAGGGTTCTAAAGCTTTCTTT
TRBV7-3	TRBJ2-1	-	TRBD2	CASSLMPAGGPGDEQFF	TGTGCCAGCAGCTTAATGCCAGCGGGAGGACCAGGGGATGAGCAGTTCTTC
TRBV9	TRBJ2-7	once	-	CASSVDDSRSYEQYF	TGTGCCAGCAGCGTAGACGACAGCAGGTCCTACGAGCAGTACTTC
TRBV23-1	TRBJ2-6	-	-	CASIPSLPRSGANVLTF	TGCGCCAGCATACCCTCACTCCCACGCTCTGGGGCCAACGTCCTGACTTTC
TRBV7-9	TRBJ1-2	once	-	CASSLDRDGYTF	TGTGCCAGCAGCTTAGACAGGGATGGCTACACCTTC
TRBV27	TRBJ1-5	-	-	CASSWTGNQPQHF	TGTGCCAGCAGTTGGACAGGCAATCAGCCCCAGCATTTT
TRBV28	TRBJ2-1	once	TRBD2	CASSSGTSGSNEQFF	TGTGCCAGCAGCTCCGGGACTAGCGGGTCCAATGAGCAGTTCTTC
TRBV10-3	TRBJ1-2	-	-	CAIKDIYGYTF	TGTGCCATCAAGGACATATACGGCTACACCTTC
TRBV5-6	TRBJ2-5	-	-	CASSLLETQYF	TGTGCCAGCAGCTTGCTCGAGACCCAGTACTTC
TRBV5-8	TRBJ2-4	-	-	CARTQDSKNIQYF	TGTGCCAGGACCCAGGACAGTAAAAACATTCAGTACTTC
TRBV7-2	TRBJ2-2	-	TRBD2	CASTTRLAGNTGELFF	TGTGCCAGCACGACTCGACTAGCGGGGAACACCGGGGAGCTGTTTTTT
TRBV6-5	TRBJ2-5	-	-	CASRPDSFETQYF	TGTGCCAGCAGACCCGACAGTTTCGAGACCCAGTACTTC
TRBV2	TRBJ1-5	-	TRBD1	CASSSGTGRSPQHF	TGTGCCAGCAGCTCCGGGACAGGTCGTTCTCCCCAGCATTTT
TRBV2	TRBJ1-4	once	TRBD1	CASTPEGQMTTNEKLFF	TGTGCCAGCACCCCAGAGGGACAGATGACAACTAATGAAAAACTGTTTTTT
TRBV6-6	TRBJ2-2	-	TRBD2	CASSILAWNTGELFF	TGTGCCAGCAGCATACTAGCGTGGAACACCGGGGAGCTGTTTTTT
TRBV6-1	TRBJ1-1	-	-	CATLQMPNTEAFF	TGTGCCACCTTACAGATGCCGAACACTGAAGCTTTCTTT
TRBV6-5	TRBJ1-2	-	-	CASSLSQDSSGYTF	TGTGCCAGCAGTTTAAGTCAGGACAGCTCGGGCTACACCTTC
TRBV10-2	TRBJ2-1	-	-	CASSITGYNEQFF	TGCGCCAGCAGTATTACGGGATACAATGAGCAGTTCTTC
TRBV28	TRBJ2-3	-	TRBD1	CASMDRSTDTQYF	TGTGCCAGCATGGACAGGTCCACAGATACGCAGTATTTT
TRBV11-2	TRBJ1-4	-	-	CASSASSATNEKLFF	TGTGCCAGCAGCGCTTCGAGTGCAACTAATGAAAAACTGTTTTTT
TRBV30	TRBJ2-1	-	-	CAWSPSSYNEQFF	TGTGCCTGGAGTCCGAGCTCCTACAATGAGCAGTTCTTC
TRBV15	TRBJ1-1	few	-	CATSRDEGHQNTEAFF	TGTGCCACCAGCAGAGATGAGGGACACCAGAACACTGAAGCTTTCTTT
TRBV29-1	TRBJ1-2	-	TRBD1	CSVVTGTGNGYTF	TGCAGCGTGGTAACCGGGACAGGGAACGGCTACACCTTC
TRBV18	TRBJ2-3	-	TRBD1	CASSPDRAADTQYF	TGTGCCAGCTCACCCGACAGGGCCGCAGATACGCAGTATTTT
TRBV5-4	TRBJ2-3	-	-	CASSLFLVGGDTQYF	TGTGCCAGCAGCTTGTTCCTAGTAGGGGGAGATACGCAGTATTTT
TRBV6-5	TRBJ2-7	-	TRBD2	CASRETSGRPYEQYF	TGTGCCAGCAGGGAGACTAGCGGGCGACCCTACGAGCAGTACTTC
TRBV5-6	TRBJ2-5	-	TRBD1	CASSMTGGETQYF	TGTGCCAGCAGCATGACAGGGGGGGAGACCCAGTACTTC
TRBV7-2	TRBJ2-7	-	TRBD2	CASRGGTSGSLDEQYF	TGTGCCAGCAGGGGGGGGACTAGCGGGAGCCTCGACGAGCAGTACTTC
TRBV13	TRBJ1-1	-	TRBD1	CASSLGTGEFTEAFF	TGTGCCAGCAGCTTAGGAACAGGGGAGTTCACTGAAGCTTTCTTT
TRBV19	TRBJ1-5	-	-	CASSALKETGGNSNQPQHF	TGTGCCAGTAGTGCTCTCAAAGAGACGGGGGGGAATAGCAATCAGCCCCAGCATTTT
TRBV30	TRBJ1-1	few	-	CAWSAGSPDTEAFF	TGTGCCTGGAGTGCAGGGTCTCCAGACACTGAAGCTTTCTTT
TRBV4-2	TRBJ2-1	-	TRBD2	CASSQDRQDYGLAGRNEQFF	TGTGCCAGCAGCCAAGATCGACAGGACTACGGGCTAGCGGGCCGGAATGAGCAGTTCTTC
TRBV20-1	TRBJ2-7	-	-	CSARYSYEQYF	TGCAGTGCTAGGTACTCCTACGAGCAGTACTTC
TRBV7-9	TRBJ2-1	few	TRBD2	CASSKGLAGGLVYNEQFF	TGTGCCAGCAGCAAAGGACTAGCGGGAGGATTGGTTTACAATGAGCAGTTCTTC
TRBV19	TRBJ2-5	-	-	CASSQDSRHETQYF	TGTGCCAGTAGCCAAGACAGCCGGCATGAGACCCAGTACTTC
TRBV28	TRBJ2-7	-	-	CASSPHSAASSYEQYF	TGTGCCAGCAGTCCCCATAGCGCAGCCAGCTCCTACGAGCAGTACTTC
TRBV6-5	TRBJ2-7	-	-	CASNNEVGVLYF	TGTGCCAGCAACAACGAGGTGGGAGTATTGTACTTC
TRBV4-2	TRBJ2-1	once	-	CASISDLSSYNEQFF	TGTGCCAGCATCTCCGACTTAAGCTCCTACAATGAGCAGTTCTTC
TRBV6-6	TRBJ1-5	-	-	CASSSSGGVSPQHF	TGTGCCAGCAGTTCTTCTGGGGGCGTTTCGCCCCAGCATTTT
TRBV12-5	TRBJ1-1	few	TRBD1	CASGLDLTGVGAFF	TGTGCTAGTGGTTTGGACCTTACAGGGGTAGGAGCTTTCTTT
TRBV6-1	TRBJ2-7	-	-	CASKEPGLYEQYF	TGTGCCAGCAAAGAGCCGGGACTCTACGAGCAGTACTTC
TRBV4-2	TRBJ2-7	-	-	CASSQDLGSDYEQYF	TGTGCCAGCAGCCAAGATCTCGGGAGTGACTACGAGCAGTACTTC
TRBV27	TRBJ1-5	few	-	CASRSGEKPQHF	TGTGCCAGCAGATCAGGGGAAAAACCCCAGCATTTT
TRBV11-3	TRBJ1-3	-	-	CASSPHSGTLSGNTIYF	TGTGCCAGCAGCCCACACAGCGGGACGCTCTCTGGAAACACCATATATTTT
TRBV7-8	TRBJ2-7	-	TRBD1	CASRETFGQGLFEQYF	TGTGCCAGCAGAGAGACGTTCGGACAGGGTTTGTTCGAGCAGTACTTC